This T cell receptor (beta chain) stems from a study of regulatory T cells in long-lasting Graves disease. Time point meaning: persistent/refractory GD, antithyroid drugs over 5 years with positive TRAb. Isolated PBMC RNA provided the starting material for the TCR library. Looked up from germline, CDR1 is ENHRY and CDR2 is SYGVKD. Trimming removed 3 bases at V and 4 bases at J, with 12 bases between. The CDR3 is made up of 15 amino acids. To make TCR beta libraries, researchers used iRepertoire HTBI primers and Arm-PCR of CDR3 regions. TCRdb recomputed calls from the multiplex PCR reads with MiXCR, one row per CDR3 protein. The sample includes about 290,000 distinct CDR3 sequences, roughly a fifth of them seen just once.

The TCR originated in a female donor with Graves disease. The specimen comprised peripheral blood mononuclear cells (PBMCs), sampled when the disease was refractory, from a patient treated with antithyroid drugs. This rearrangement joins TRBV10-3 to TRBJ2-2; D is perhaps TRBD1 or TRBD2 (6 bases each). As DNA, the CDR3 is TGTGCCATCAGTGAATCCGGGGGCCTCACCGGGGAGCTGTTTTTT. Protein sequence: CAISESGGLTGELFF.